The 32 T cell receptor beta chains below were found in one sample sequenced in a study of blood T cell repertoires in COVID-19. Using immunoSEQ multiplex PCR, the repertoire was profiled, and TCRdb retains in-frame clones only, with some absent. The sample lists hundreds of thousands of clones; 70% to 90% were seen once. The sample consisted of peripheral blood. The receptors shown here come from a woman between 45 and 65 years old with active or convalescent COVID-19.

The CDR3 nucleotides are TGCGCCAGCAGCTTGGCCTCCGGGACAGGGAACACCGGGGAGCTGTTTTTT. It yields the protein CASSLASGTGNTGELFF. This chain links TRBV5-1 with TRBJ2-2, with 8 bases identical to TRBD1. The CDR3 runs to 17 residues. The germline V gene encodes CDR1 SGHRS and CDR2 YFSETQ. Losses at the gene ends were 0 bases for V and 1 base for J; bases not matched to a gene: 5.

CDR3 DNA sequence: TGTGCCAGCTCACCCGGGAGCTACACTGAAGCTTTCTTT. Residues: CASSPGSYTEAFF. The chain recombines TRBV18 with TRBJ1-1; D is ambiguous. Germline V gives CDR1 KGHSH, CDR2 LQKENI. V was pared by 3 bases and J by 3 bases, with 8 bases between. This CDR3 is built from 13 residues.

The V and J genes are TRBV13 and TRBJ2-7, with a possible D match to TRBD2 (6 bases). Germline-derived CDR1 and CDR2 are PRHDT and FYEKMQ (reference sequence). Trimming shortened V by 5 bases and J by 6 bases, and 14 bases separated the two germline ends. The CDR3 length is 13 residues. CDR3 nucleotides: TGTGCCAGCAGCCAGTTACTAGCCCTCGAGCAGTACTTC. Translating it yields CASSQLLALEQYF.

V is TRBV7-2 and J is TRBJ1-2; 12 bases line up with TRBD1. CDR1 and CDR2 from the germline V gene are SGHTA and FQGNSA. The V gene end was trimmed by 4 bases and the J gene end by 6 bases; junction bases not matched to a gene: 9. The CDR3 runs 16 residues. The CDR3 region is CASSSLYGTGGDGYTF. CDR3 DNA: TGTGCCAGCAGCTCGCTCTACGGGACAGGGGGCGATGGCTACACCTTC.

In this sample, this clone turned up once. The chain combines TRBV5-6 with TRBJ1-5; D is perhaps TRBD1 (5 bases). There are 14 residues in the CDR3. The V gene's germline CDR1 is SGHDT and CDR2 YYEEEE. With 4 bases removed from V and 9 bases from J, the gap between germline ends came to 17 bases. The CDR3 sequence is CASSLGVLGGPQHF. CDR3 sequence (DNA): TGTGCCAGCAGCCTTGGGGTTCTCGGGGGGCCCCAGCATTTT.

V gene TRBV15 combines with J gene TRBJ1-5; 7 bases align to TRBD1. Germline V gene sequence: CDR1 LNHNV, CDR2 YYDKDF (reference sequence). Trimming at V came to 3 bases and at J to 0 bases, leaving 11 bases not matched to a gene. The CDR3 runs to 18 residues. This CDR3 reads CATSREGQALYSNQPQHF. For the CDR3, the DNA is TGTGCCACCAGCAGGGAAGGACAGGCACTTTATAGCAATCAGCCCCAGCATTTT.

This chain uses TRBV18 with TRBJ1-1; unclear D gene. V lost 3 bases and J 3 bases, leaving 5 bases between the germline ends. Per the germline V gene, CDR1 is KGHSH and CDR2 is LQKENI. The length of the CDR3 is 12 residues. CDR3 in DNA: TGTGCCAGCTCACCGGGAGACACTGAAGCTTTCTTT. Translation: CASSPGDTEAFF.

The chain recombines TRBV5-1 with TRBJ2-7, with D maybe TRBD2 (5 bases). V lost 0 bases and J 8 bases, leaving 21 bases between the germline ends. The germline V gene has CDR1 SGHRS and CDR2 YFSETQ. This CDR3 contains 16 residues. CDR3 in DNA: TGCGCCAGCAGCTTGGCCGTTTCGTGGGAGTTGGGCCAGCAGTACTTC. This codes for CASSLAVSWELGQQYF.

This clone was picked up one time. The CDR3 loop reads CASSYPVIGLIAAFF. CDR3 nucleotide sequence: TGTGCCAGCAGCTATCCGGTGATCGGGTTAATCGCAGCTTTCTTT. The rearrangement links TRBV7-9 to TRBJ1-1; no definite D call. The CDR3 loop spans 15 amino acids. Germline V gene sequence: CDR1 SEHNR, CDR2 FQNEAQ (reference sequence). Trimming took off 4 bases at V and 10 bases at J, with 22 bases between the two ends.

This chain connects TRBV5-1 to TRBJ2-1; 8 bases line up with TRBD1. V trimming: 3 bases; J trimming: 6 bases; junction bases outside the gene matches: 8. Germline V lookup: CDR1 SGHRS, CDR2 YFSETQ. The CDR3 contains 15 residues. The CDR3 bases are TGCGCCAGCAGCTGGGGAGGACAGGGCGGCAATGAGCAGTTCTTC. This sequence encodes CASSWGGQGGNEQFF.

V usage is TRBV27 and J usage is TRBJ1-2; D perhaps matches TRBD1 (6 bases). The CDR3 totals 13 residues. V dropped 6 bases and J dropped 1 base, with 9 bases sitting between them. Germline CDR1 reads MNHEY; CDR2 reads SMNVEV (reference sequence). This chain's CDR3 is CASRQGYNYGYTF. The CDR3 DNA reads as TGTGCCAGCAGGCAGGGGTATAACTATGGCTACACCTTC.

The chain recombines TRBV6-6 with TRBJ1-5; TRBD1 matches 10 bases. V was clipped by 6 bases and J by 5 bases; unmatched bases: 7. Germline V lookup: CDR1 MNHNY, CDR2 SVGAGI (reference sequence). The CDR3 contains 15 residues. CDR3 nucleotide sequence: TGTGCCAGCAGCTACCGGGACAGGGGTGATCAGCCCCAGCATTTT. Its translation: CASSYRDRGDQPQHF.

The chain uses TRBV10-3 and TRBJ1-5, with 8 bases identical to TRBD1. CDR1 is ENHRY, CDR2 SYGVKD, per germline. The ends lost 7 bases at V and 4 bases at J; junction bases unmatched: 3. This CDR3 is 13 amino acids long. In nucleotides, the CDR3 is TGTGCCATCACACAGGGGGATAATCAGCCCCAGCATTTT. Its protein is CAITQGDNQPQHF.

This clone was detected once. The junction differs from germline at one of its ends, possibly a read error. V is TRBV5-1 and J is TRBJ2-3, with D possibly TRBD2 on 5 matching bases. From germline, CDR1 is SGHRS and CDR2 YFSETQ. The CDR3 extends over 16 amino acids. For the CDR3, the DNA is TGCGCCGGCAGCTACCGTCCGGGATCGTTCACAGATACGCAGTATTTT. The encoded protein is CAGSYRPGSFTDTQYF.

The chain recombines TRBV7-9 with TRBJ1-2; D is uncertain. The CDR3 loop spans 10 amino acids. The germline CDR1 and CDR2 sequences are SEHNR and FQNEAQ (reference sequence). Trimming removed 2 bases from V and 9 bases from J, with 4 bases in between. CDR3 nucleotides: TGTGCCAGCAGCTTATTAAGCTACACCTTC. As protein: CASSLLSYTF. Using reference TRBV7-9 and TRBJ1-2 for the parts outside the CDR3, the full variable domain is DTGVSQNPRHKITKRGQNVTFRCDPISEHNRLYWYRQTLGQGPEFLTYFQNEAQLEKSRLLSDRFSAERPKGSFSTLEIQRTEQGDSAMYLCASSLLSYTFGSGTRLTVV.

The J gene is TRBJ1-2, the V gene TRBV30; D remains ambiguous. This CDR3 is 13 amino acids long. V was shortened by 3 bases and J by 2 bases, with 10 bases between the two germline ends. The germline gives CDR1 GTSNPN, CDR2 SVGIG (reference sequence). Here the CDR3 reads CAWSTATNYGYTF. As DNA, the CDR3 is TGTGCCTGGAGCACTGCTACCAACTATGGCTACACCTTC.

The chain has TRBV19 and TRBJ2-1, with 9 positions matching TRBD2. With 5 bases clipped from V and 4 bases from J, the junction kept 6 bases outside the gene matches. The germline V gene encodes CDR1 LNHDA and CDR2 SQIVND (reference sequence). The CDR3 totals 15 residues. CDR3: CASSALAGLYNEQFF. The CDR3 DNA follows: TGTGCCAGTAGTGCCCTAGCGGGGCTGTACAATGAGCAGTTCTTC.

This chain links TRBV27 with TRBJ1-2, with D uncertain. The CDR3 covers 13 residues. The germline CDR1 and CDR2 sequences are MNHEY and SMNVEV (reference sequence). V was clipped by 2 bases and J by 4 bases, with 8 bases between them. DNA of the CDR3: TGTGCCAGCAGTTTAGGACGGGGCTATGGCTACACCTTC. Amino acid sequence: CASSLGRGYGYTF.

Turning to this clone: The sample contains more than one DNA sequence encoding this CDR3. This chain connects TRBV18 to TRBJ1-2, with D unclear. With 3 bases removed from V and 4 bases from J, the gap between germline ends came to 9 bases. The V gene's germline CDR1 is KGHSH and CDR2 LQKENI. This CDR3 is 13 amino acids long. The DNA of the CDR3 is TGTGCCAGCTCACCCCGAGGAGGCTATGGCTACACCTTC. Encoded protein: CASSPRGGYGYTF.

This rearrangement joins TRBV3-1 (or the pseudogene TRBV3-2) to TRBJ2-3; tentative D call: TRBD2 (6 bases). The V gene's germline CDR1 is LGHDT and CDR2 YNNKEL (reference sequence). This CDR3 spans 12 amino acids. Trimming removed 5 bases from V and 3 bases from J, with 6 bases in between. CDR3 nucleotide sequence: TGTGCCAGCAGCGGAGGGACAGATACGCAGTATTTT. As protein: CASSGGTDTQYF.

The chain employs TRBV9 and TRBJ2-3; D might be TRBD2 (5 bases). The V end was cut by 2 bases, the J end by 2 bases, with 18 bases between. The CDR3 contains 17 residues. Germline assignment: CDR1 SGDLS and CDR2 YYNGEE. The CDR3 loop is CASSVGNGRTYTDTQYF. CDR3 in DNA: TGTGCCAGCAGCGTTGGTAACGGCAGGACTTACACAGATACGCAGTATTTT.

The rearrangement links TRBV2 to TRBJ1-6; D is possibly TRBD1 (6 bases). Per the germline V gene, CDR1 is SNHLY and CDR2 is FYNNEI. CDR3 length: 14 amino acids. Deletions cut 8 bases from V and 4 bases from J, with 12 bases between. Here the CDR3 reads CASAARGYNSPLHF. CDR3 bases: TGTGCCAGCGCGGCCAGGGGTTATAATTCACCCCTCCACTTT. The entire variable domain, with the rest obtained from reference TRBV2 and TRBJ1-6, is as follows: EPEVTQTPSHQVTQMGQEVILRCVPISNHLYFYWYRQILGQKVEFLVSFYNNEISEKSEIFDDQFSVERPDGSNFTLKIRSTKLEDSAMYFCASAARGYNSPLHFGNGTRLTVT.

The chain recombines TRBV28 with TRBJ2-7; D ambiguous. The CDR3 is 14 amino acids. The V end lost 5 bases, the J end lost 3 bases, and 14 bases lay between the germline ends. Germline CDR1 reads MDHEN; CDR2 reads SYDVKM. In DNA form, the CDR3 reads TGTGCCAGCAGTCCACCCGGTCGGTACTACGAGCAGTACTTC. Amino acid sequence: CASSPPGRYYEQYF.

The chain has TRBV5-1 and TRBJ2-5; unclear D gene. This CDR3 is built from 14 residues. Trimming stripped 4 bases from V and 4 bases from J, with 14 bases between. Per germline, CDR1 SGHRS and CDR2 YFSETQ. CDR3 protein: CASSPGLSGETQYF. The CDR3 DNA reads TGCGCCAGCAGCCCCGGGTTATCTGGAGAGACCCAGTACTTC.

The V and J genes are TRBV6-6 and TRBJ1-2; TRBD1 matches 7 bases. CDR1 and CDR2 from the germline V gene are MNHNY and SVGAGI (reference sequence). This CDR3 contains 14 residues. J lost 0 bases, V lost 9 bases, and 7 bases had no gene match. CDR3 amino acids: CASLQGEANYGYTF. CDR3 in DNA: TGTGCCAGTCTCCAGGGGGAAGCTAACTATGGCTACACCTTC.

This chain joins TRBV7-8 and TRBJ2-2, with no clear D. The CDR3 extends over 17 amino acids. V shed 2 bases and J shed 1 base, with 14 bases lying between them. Germline CDR1 SGHVS, CDR2 FQNEAQ. This chain's CDR3 is CASSLTLLTLNTGELFF. The DNA for the CDR3 is TGTGCCAGCAGCTTAACTTTATTAACCCTGAACACCGGGGAGCTGTTTTTT.

V and J are TRBV7-9 and TRBJ1-4; possible D gene TRBD1, 6 bases. The V gene's germline CDR1 is SEHNR and CDR2 FQNEAQ (reference sequence). Trimming removed 5 bases at V and 6 bases at J, with 13 bases between. The CDR3 consists of 14 residues. CDR3 coding DNA: TGTGCCAGCAGCCGACAGGCGGGTGATGAAAAACTGTTTTTT. Translation: CASSRQAGDEKLFF.

The chain recombines TRBV7-8 with TRBJ1-1; D is unclear. Per germline, CDR1 SGHVS and CDR2 FQNEAQ. V lost 1 base and J lost 1, with 4 bases in between. The CDR3 is made up of 13 amino acids. In DNA, the CDR3 is TGTGCCAGCAGCTTAGGCAGGAACACTGAAGCTTTCTTT. It translates to CASSLGRNTEAFF.

CDR3 in amino acids: CASSFFRRRRGRDTIYF. The DNA of the CDR3 is TGTGCCAGCAGCTTTTTCCGCCGCCGCAGGGGGCGAGACACCATATATTTT. The chain employs TRBV11-3 and TRBJ1-3, with 8 bases matching TRBD1. V gave up 3 bases and J gave up 8 bases; unmatched junction bases: 15. The CDR3 runs to 17 residues. Germline CDR1 SGHNT, CDR2 YENEEA.

The rearrangement uses TRBV10-3 and TRBJ1-1, with D tentatively TRBD1 (6 bases). The germline V and J ends were trimmed by 10 bases and 4 bases, with 16 bases remaining between them. From germline, CDR1 is ENHRY and CDR2 SYGVKD. This CDR3 is 13 amino acids long. CDR3 coding DNA: TGTGCCACCACCGGGGGGCAAGCCACTGAAGCTTTCTTT. Its protein is CATTGGQATEAFF.

The chain employs TRBV6-1 and TRBJ1-2; possible D gene TRBD1, 5 bases. The germline V and J ends were trimmed by 3 bases and 4 bases, with 12 bases remaining between them. This CDR3 spans 14 amino acids. Germline V gene data show CDR1 as MNHNS and CDR2 as SASEGT. Here the CDR3 DNA reads TGTGCCAGCAGTGATTCAGGGATCGGCTATGGCTACACCTTC. Translation: CASSDSGIGYGYTF.

This clone was seen just once. This rearrangement joins TRBV30 to TRBJ1-2, with unresolved D. CDR1 is GTSNPN, CDR2 SVGIG, per germline (reference sequence). Between the trimmed V and J ends, which lost 3 bases and 9 bases, there was a span of 20 bases. CDR3 length: 14 residues. CDR3 protein: CAWRTFMISNSYTF. The CDR3 DNA is TGTGCCTGGAGGACTTTTATGATCTCTAATAGCTACACCTTC.